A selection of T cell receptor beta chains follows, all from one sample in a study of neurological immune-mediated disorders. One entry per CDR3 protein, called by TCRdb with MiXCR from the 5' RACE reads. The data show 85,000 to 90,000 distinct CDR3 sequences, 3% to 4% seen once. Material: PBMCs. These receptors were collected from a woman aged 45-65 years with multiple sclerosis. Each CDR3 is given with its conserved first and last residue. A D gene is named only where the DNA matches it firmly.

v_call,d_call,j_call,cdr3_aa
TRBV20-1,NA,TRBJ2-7,CSARPTALNEQYF
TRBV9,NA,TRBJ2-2,CASSGSGFTGELFF
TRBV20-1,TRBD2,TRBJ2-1,CSARAHGTSTNNEQFF
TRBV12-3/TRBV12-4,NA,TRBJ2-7,CASSAPVGEQYF
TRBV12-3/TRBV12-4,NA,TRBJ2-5,CASSWERETQYF
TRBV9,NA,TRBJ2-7,CASSVGQAKEQYF
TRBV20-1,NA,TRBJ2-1,CSAGRGVINNEQFF
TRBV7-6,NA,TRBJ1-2,CASGAGEFDYGYTF
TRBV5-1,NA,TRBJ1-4,CASSIGTTNEKLFF
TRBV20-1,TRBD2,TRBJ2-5,CSASLGGVQETQYF
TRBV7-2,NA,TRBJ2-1,CASSLGVQPEQFF
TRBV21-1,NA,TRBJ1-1,CASSKGESHPYAVQGTEAFF
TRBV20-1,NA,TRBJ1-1,CSAGRGPEAFF
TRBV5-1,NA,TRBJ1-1,CASSLGGLTEAFF
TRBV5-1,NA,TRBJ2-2,CASSFRLDNTGELFF
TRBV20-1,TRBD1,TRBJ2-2,CSAPPKQGMDTGELFF
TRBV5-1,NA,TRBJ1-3,CASSLGSSGNTIYF
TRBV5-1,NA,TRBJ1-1,CASSLVGGNTEAFF
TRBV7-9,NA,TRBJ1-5,CASSLPRVNQPQHF
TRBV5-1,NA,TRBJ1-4,CASSLGNYYEKLFF
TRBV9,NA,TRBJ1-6,CASSGASNSPLHF
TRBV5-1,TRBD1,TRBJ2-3,CASRPGQSTDTQYF
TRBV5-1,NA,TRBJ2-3,CASSPSTGRADTQYF
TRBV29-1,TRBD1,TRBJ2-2,CSVETGTGGLTGELFF
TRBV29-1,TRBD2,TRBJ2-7,CSARRGGAYEQYF
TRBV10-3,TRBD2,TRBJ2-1,CAISEPSGGPSYNEQFF
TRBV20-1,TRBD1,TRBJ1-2,CSAPATGRGRGYTF
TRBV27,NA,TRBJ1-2,CASSPLHGAGDLYGYTF
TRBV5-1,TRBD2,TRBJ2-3,CASSRGLAANTDTQYF
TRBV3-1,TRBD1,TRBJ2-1,CASSQEGQGAGNEQFF
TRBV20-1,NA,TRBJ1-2,CSAHHGSDAGGYTF
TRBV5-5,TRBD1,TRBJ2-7,CASSLEFNRGHEQYF
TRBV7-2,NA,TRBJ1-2,CASSHGLLVNYGYTF
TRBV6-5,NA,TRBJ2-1,CASSLSTPSYNEQFF
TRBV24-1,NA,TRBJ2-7,CATSDRVGHEQYF
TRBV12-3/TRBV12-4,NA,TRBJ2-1,CASSGAHYNEQFF
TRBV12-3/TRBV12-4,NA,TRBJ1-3,CASSLTGRRDTIYF